These T cell receptor beta chains were read from a single sample in a study of Tregs in tolerant kidney transplant recipients. Some clones are missing from TCRdb's copy, which holds only in-frame ones; the method was immunoSEQ multiplex PCR. Of tens of thousands of clones in the sample, roughly 93% were seen once. The sample in question was CD4+ T cells from blood (PBMCs), obtained 12 months after the transplant. Receptor source: a human patient who received a combined kidney and bone marrow transplant. Part of the T cell pool may stem from the graft donor. CDR3s include the opening cysteine and the closing phenylalanine or tryptophan. Each record gives: V gene, clone size, D gene, J gene, CDR3 DNA, CDR3 protein. D genes are given only for firm matches. The listing skips clone size in some rows; elsewhere it reads once, few, many or a size class.

v_call: TRBV10-1; clone_size: .; d_call: .; j_call: TRBJ2-3; cdr3_nt: TGCGCCAGCACCAGAAGCGTGGCAGGGACTAGCACAGATACGCAGTATTTT; cdr3_aa: CASTRSVAGTSTDTQYF
v_call: TRBV2; clone_size: .; d_call: TRBD1; j_call: TRBJ2-7; cdr3_nt: TGTGCCAGCAGCGTACAGGGGAGAGGTTACGAGCAGTACTTC; cdr3_aa: CASSVQGRGYEQYF
v_call: TRBV30; clone_size: .; d_call: .; j_call: TRBJ1-2; cdr3_nt: TGTGCCTGGAGTGCAGGGGTTAACTATGGCTACACCTTC; cdr3_aa: CAWSAGVNYGYTF
v_call: TRBV18; clone_size: .; d_call: .; j_call: TRBJ2-3; cdr3_nt: TGTGCCAGCTCCAACGGAGGCACAGATACGCAGTATTTT; cdr3_aa: CASSNGGTDTQYF
v_call: TRBV29-1; clone_size: .; d_call: TRBD1; j_call: TRBJ1-2; cdr3_nt: TGCAGCGTTGAGTACAGGGGGCGGTCTGGCTACACCTTC; cdr3_aa: CSVEYRGRSGYTF
v_call: TRBV7-2; clone_size: .; d_call: .; j_call: TRBJ2-7; cdr3_nt: TGTGCCAGCAGCTTAGTTTCCGGGCTAGCTTCCGAGCAGTACTTC; cdr3_aa: CASSLVSGLASEQYF
v_call: TRBV2; clone_size: .; d_call: TRBD1; j_call: TRBJ2-2; cdr3_nt: TGTGCCAGCAGTCGGGACAGGGAAATCACCGGGGAGCTGTTTTTT; cdr3_aa: CASSRDREITGELFF
v_call: TRBV4-3; clone_size: .; d_call: .; j_call: TRBJ2-3; cdr3_nt: TGCGCCAGCAGCCAAGGGACAGAACCCACAGATACGCAGTATTTT; cdr3_aa: CASSQGTEPTDTQYF
v_call: TRBV29-1; clone_size: .; d_call: .; j_call: TRBJ1-1; cdr3_nt: TGCAGCGTTACAGGGTGGGACACTGAAGCTTTCTTT; cdr3_aa: CSVTGWDTEAFF
v_call: TRBV10-3; clone_size: once; d_call: TRBD1; j_call: TRBJ1-1; cdr3_nt: TGTGCCATCAGTGAGCCCCGGACAGGGGGAGGCTCTTTCTTT; cdr3_aa: CAISEPRTGGGSFF
v_call: TRBV28; clone_size: .; d_call: .; j_call: TRBJ1-6; cdr3_nt: TGTGCCAGCAAACAGTCGAGCTCCTATAATTCACCCCTCCACTTT; cdr3_aa: CASKQSSSYNSPLHF
v_call: TRBV5-4; clone_size: .; d_call: TRBD2; j_call: TRBJ2-1; cdr3_nt: TGTGCCAGCAGCTTGGAACTAGCGGGGGGGAGTGAGCAGTTCTTC; cdr3_aa: CASSLELAGGSEQFF
v_call: TRBV27; clone_size: .; d_call: .; j_call: TRBJ2-7; cdr3_nt: TGTGCCAGCAGACCTTCCGGGAGAGACTACGAGCAGTACTTC; cdr3_aa: CASRPSGRDYEQYF
v_call: TRBV29-1; clone_size: .; d_call: .; j_call: TRBJ2-7; cdr3_nt: TGCAGCGTTGAAGACCCCGAGGAGGGGGGGTACGAGCAGTACTTC; cdr3_aa: CSVEDPEEGGYEQYF
v_call: TRBV4-3; clone_size: .; d_call: .; j_call: TRBJ2-7; cdr3_nt: TGCGCCAGCAGCCAAGCTCTAAAAGCCTACGAGCAGTACTTC; cdr3_aa: CASSQALKAYEQYF
v_call: TRBV5-6; clone_size: .; d_call: TRBD1; j_call: TRBJ2-4; cdr3_nt: TGTGCCAGCAGCCTGGATGGGACAGGGAAGTACTTC; cdr3_aa: CASSLDGTGKYF
v_call: TRBV13; clone_size: .; d_call: .; j_call: TRBJ1-2; cdr3_nt: TGTGCCAGCAGCTTACTCCGGAACAGGGCAGGCTACACCTTC; cdr3_aa: CASSLLRNRAGYTF
v_call: TRBV19; clone_size: .; d_call: .; j_call: TRBJ1-3; cdr3_nt: TGTGCCAGTAGTATTGGTCCAGGGGATGCTGGAAACACCATATATTTT; cdr3_aa: CASSIGPGDAGNTIYF
v_call: TRBV29-1; clone_size: .; d_call: TRBD1; j_call: TRBJ2-2; cdr3_nt: TGCAGCGTTGACGGGACAGGGAGGGTCGGGGAGCTGTTTTTT; cdr3_aa: CSVDGTGRVGELFF
v_call: TRBV6-6; clone_size: few; d_call: .; j_call: TRBJ2-7; cdr3_nt: TGTGCCAGCAGTTACCCCGACTCCGACGAGCAGTACTTC; cdr3_aa: CASSYPDSDEQYF
v_call: TRBV4-1; clone_size: .; d_call: .; j_call: TRBJ1-1; cdr3_nt: TGCGCCAGCAGCCAAGGGTCTCAGGCGCCAATGAACACTGAAGCTTTCTTT; cdr3_aa: CASSQGSQAPMNTEAFF
v_call: TRBV7-9; clone_size: .; d_call: TRBD1; j_call: TRBJ2-2; cdr3_nt: TGTGCCAGCAGCCAGGACAGGATCGGGGAGCTGTTTTTT; cdr3_aa: CASSQDRIGELFF
v_call: TRBV19; clone_size: .; d_call: .; j_call: TRBJ1-2; cdr3_nt: TGTGCCAGTAGTTCCCAGGACAGATACTATGGCTACACCTTC; cdr3_aa: CASSSQDRYYGYTF
v_call: TRBV7-2; clone_size: .; d_call: .; j_call: TRBJ1-5; cdr3_nt: TGTGCCAGCAGCTTAGCGCAGGGCTGGGATACCAATCAGCCCCAGCATTTT; cdr3_aa: CASSLAQGWDTNQPQHF
v_call: TRBV4-1; clone_size: .; d_call: .; j_call: TRBJ2-1; cdr3_nt: TGCGCCAGCAGCCAACCCAGGGGGGCGCGGGGCGGGTCCTTCCCCAATGAGCAGTTCTTC; cdr3_aa: CASSQPRGARGGSFPNEQFF
v_call: TRBV28; clone_size: .; d_call: .; j_call: TRBJ1-3; cdr3_nt: TGTGCCAGCAGTTTGGCCGCCTCTGGAAACACCATATATTTT; cdr3_aa: CASSLAASGNTIYF
v_call: TRBV7-3; clone_size: .; d_call: .; j_call: TRBJ2-3; cdr3_nt: TGTGCCAGCACCCCCCCCGCCCAGGGCACAGATACGCAGTATTTT; cdr3_aa: CASTPPAQGTDTQYF
v_call: TRBV7-9; clone_size: .; d_call: .; j_call: TRBJ2-5; cdr3_nt: TGTGCCAGCAGGGGAGTGAAAAGTCTCCAAGAGACCCAGTACTTC; cdr3_aa: CASRGVKSLQETQYF
v_call: TRBV28; clone_size: once; d_call: .; j_call: TRBJ1-5; cdr3_nt: TGTGCCAGCACCAACTTCCGGGGGGTCAATCAGCCCCAGCATTTT; cdr3_aa: CASTNFRGVNQPQHF
v_call: TRBV19; clone_size: few; d_call: .; j_call: TRBJ1-2; cdr3_nt: TGTGCCAGTAGTATATTGTTTGTTCCAGCCACTACTAACTATGGCTACACCTTC; cdr3_aa: CASSILFVPATTNYGYTF
v_call: TRBV4-3; clone_size: once; d_call: TRBD2; j_call: TRBJ2-7; cdr3_nt: TGCGCCAGCAGCACCCGGCGGGAGGGCCTTGGGGAGCAGTACTTC; cdr3_aa: CASSTRREGLGEQYF
v_call: TRBV9; clone_size: .; d_call: .; j_call: TRBJ2-7; cdr3_nt: TGTGCCAGCAGCCCCCGCGGGGACTTATTCTCCTACGAGCAGTACTTC; cdr3_aa: CASSPRGDLFSYEQYF
v_call: TRBV18; clone_size: .; d_call: TRBD1; j_call: TRBJ1-2; cdr3_nt: TGTGCCAGCTCAAAACGACAGGGGGATGATGGCTACACCTTC; cdr3_aa: CASSKRQGDDGYTF
v_call: TRBV19; clone_size: .; d_call: .; j_call: TRBJ2-1; cdr3_nt: TGTGCCAGTATGCTCTGGGCAGGGTTCGACAATGAGCAGTTCTTC; cdr3_aa: CASMLWAGFDNEQFF
v_call: TRBV5-6; clone_size: .; d_call: .; j_call: TRBJ1-5; cdr3_nt: TGTGCCAGCAGCTCGCAGTTAAATCAGCCCCAGCATTTT; cdr3_aa: CASSSQLNQPQHF
v_call: TRBV19; clone_size: once; d_call: .; j_call: TRBJ2-7; cdr3_nt: TGTGCCAGTAGTAAGGACCGGGACATTGCTTACGAGCAGTACTTC; cdr3_aa: CASSKDRDIAYEQYF
v_call: TRBV9; clone_size: .; d_call: TRBD2; j_call: TRBJ2-1; cdr3_nt: TGTGCCAGCAGCGTCCTGGGGCTAGCGGTAAATGAGCAGTTCTTC; cdr3_aa: CASSVLGLAVNEQFF
v_call: TRBV7-9; clone_size: .; d_call: TRBD1; j_call: TRBJ2-1; cdr3_nt: TGTGCCAGCAGACTCGGACAGGGGGGCGCTGAGCAGTTCTTC; cdr3_aa: CASRLGQGGAEQFF
v_call: TRBV19; clone_size: .; d_call: .; j_call: TRBJ2-1; cdr3_nt: TGTGCCAGTAGTATCTTCCCCACACTAGTACCCAATGAGCAGTTCTTC; cdr3_aa: CASSIFPTLVPNEQFF
v_call: TRBV7-2; clone_size: once; d_call: TRBD1; j_call: TRBJ2-7; cdr3_nt: TGTGCCAGCAGCTTAGGGGGACAGGGGGCAGGGGAGCAGTACTTC; cdr3_aa: CASSLGGQGAGEQYF
v_call: TRBV5-1; clone_size: .; d_call: .; j_call: TRBJ2-2; cdr3_nt: TGCGCCAGCAGCTTCAGGGGATACACCGGGGAGCTGTTTTTT; cdr3_aa: CASSFRGYTGELFF